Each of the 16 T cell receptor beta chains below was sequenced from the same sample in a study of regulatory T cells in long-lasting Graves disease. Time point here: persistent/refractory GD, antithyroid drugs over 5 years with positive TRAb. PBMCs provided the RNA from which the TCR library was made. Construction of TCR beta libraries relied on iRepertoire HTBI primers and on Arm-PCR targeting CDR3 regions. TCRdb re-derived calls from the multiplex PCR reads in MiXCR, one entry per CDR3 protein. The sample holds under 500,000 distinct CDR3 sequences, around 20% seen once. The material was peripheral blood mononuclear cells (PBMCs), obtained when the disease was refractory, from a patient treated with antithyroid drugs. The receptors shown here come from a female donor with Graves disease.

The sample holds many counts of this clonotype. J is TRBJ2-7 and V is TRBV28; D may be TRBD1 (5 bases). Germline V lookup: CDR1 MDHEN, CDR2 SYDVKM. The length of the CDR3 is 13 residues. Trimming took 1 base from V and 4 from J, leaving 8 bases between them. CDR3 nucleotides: TGTGCCAGCAGTTTATCAGACAGATACGAGCAGTACTTC. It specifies CASSLSDRYEQYF.

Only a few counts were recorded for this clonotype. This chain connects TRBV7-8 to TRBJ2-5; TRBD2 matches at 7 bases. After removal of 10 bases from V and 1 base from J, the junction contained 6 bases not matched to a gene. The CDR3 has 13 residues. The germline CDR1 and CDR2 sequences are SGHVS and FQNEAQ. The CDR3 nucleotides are TGTGCCAACAAAGCGGGAACCCAAGAGACCCAGTACTTC. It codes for CANKAGTQETQYF.

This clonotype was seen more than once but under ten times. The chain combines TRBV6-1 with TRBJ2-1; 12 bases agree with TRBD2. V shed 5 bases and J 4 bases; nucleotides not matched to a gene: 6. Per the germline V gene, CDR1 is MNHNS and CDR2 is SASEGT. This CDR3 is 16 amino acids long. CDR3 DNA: TGTGCCAGCAGTCGCCCTGGACTAGCGGGGTACAATGAGCAGTTCTTC. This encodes CASSRPGLAGYNEQFF.

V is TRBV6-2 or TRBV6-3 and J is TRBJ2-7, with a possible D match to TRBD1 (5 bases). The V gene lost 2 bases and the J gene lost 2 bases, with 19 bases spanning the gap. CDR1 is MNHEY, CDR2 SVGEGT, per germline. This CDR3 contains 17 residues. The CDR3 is CASSYGVGRGLTYEQYF. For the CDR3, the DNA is TGTGCCAGCAGTTACGGCGTCGGAAGGGGCTTAACCTACGAGCAGTACTTC.

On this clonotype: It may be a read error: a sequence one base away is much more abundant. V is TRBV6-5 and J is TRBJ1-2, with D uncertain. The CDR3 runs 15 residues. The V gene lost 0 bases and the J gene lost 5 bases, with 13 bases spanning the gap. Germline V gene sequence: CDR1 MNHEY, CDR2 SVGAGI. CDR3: CASSYSVQPPYGYTF. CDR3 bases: TGTGCCAGCAGTTACTCGGTCCAGCCCCCTTATGGCTACACCTTC.

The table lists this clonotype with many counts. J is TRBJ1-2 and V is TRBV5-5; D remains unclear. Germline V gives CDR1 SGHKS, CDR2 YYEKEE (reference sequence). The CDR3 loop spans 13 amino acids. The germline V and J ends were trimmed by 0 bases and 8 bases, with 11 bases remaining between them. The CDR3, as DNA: TGTGCCAGCAGCTTGGCCGGGCCCGGAGGCTACACCTTC. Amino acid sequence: CASSLAGPGGYTF.

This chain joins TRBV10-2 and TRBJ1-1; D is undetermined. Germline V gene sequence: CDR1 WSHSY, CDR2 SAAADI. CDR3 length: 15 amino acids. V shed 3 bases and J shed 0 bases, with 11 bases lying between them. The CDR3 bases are TGCGCCAGCAGTGACGTCGGGATAATGAACACTGAAGCTTTCTTT. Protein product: CASSDVGIMNTEAFF.

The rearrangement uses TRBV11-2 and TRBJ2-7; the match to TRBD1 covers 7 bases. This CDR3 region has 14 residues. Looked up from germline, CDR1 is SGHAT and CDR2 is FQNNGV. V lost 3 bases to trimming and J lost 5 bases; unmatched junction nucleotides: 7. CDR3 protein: CASSLAGGYNEQYF. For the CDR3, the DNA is TGTGCCAGCAGCTTGGCAGGGGGTTACAACGAGCAGTACTTC. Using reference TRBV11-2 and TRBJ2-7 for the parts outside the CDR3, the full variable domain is EAGVAQSPRYKIIEKRQSVAFWCNPISGHATLYWYQQILGQGPKLLIQFQNNGVVDDSQLPKDRFSAERLKGVDSTLKIQPAKLEDSAVYLCASSLAGGYNEQYFGPGTRLTVT.

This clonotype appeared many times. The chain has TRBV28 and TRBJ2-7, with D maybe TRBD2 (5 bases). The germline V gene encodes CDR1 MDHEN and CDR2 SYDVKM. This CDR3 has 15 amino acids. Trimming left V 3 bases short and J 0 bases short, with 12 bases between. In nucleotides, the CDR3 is TGTGCCAGCAGTTTCGTTAGCGTCCACTCCTACGAGCAGTACTTC. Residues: CASSFVSVHSYEQYF.

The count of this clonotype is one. The CDR3 nucleotides are TGTGCCAGCAGCGTAGAGTCCAGTATGAACACTGAAGCTTTCTTT. This gives the protein CASSVESSMNTEAFF. This chain uses TRBV9 with TRBJ1-1; D uncertain. Germline V gene data show CDR1 as SGDLS and CDR2 as YYNGEE. This CDR3 is 15 amino acids long. V lost 0 bases and J lost 0, with 9 bases in between.

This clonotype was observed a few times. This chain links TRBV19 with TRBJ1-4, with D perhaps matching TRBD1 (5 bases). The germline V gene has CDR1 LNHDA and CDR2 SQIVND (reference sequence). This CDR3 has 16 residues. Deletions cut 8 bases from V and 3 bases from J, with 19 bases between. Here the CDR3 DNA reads TGTGCCAGTGCGTCGGACATGGAGGGCCCTAATGAAAAACTGTTTTTT. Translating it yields CASASDMEGPNEKLFF.

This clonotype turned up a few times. In DNA, the CDR3 is TGCAGCGCCGGGGGGGGGAATCAGCCCCAGCATTTT. It is translated as CSAGGGNQPQHF. The rearrangement joins TRBV29-1 to TRBJ1-5; the D gene is possibly TRBD1 (5 bases). CDR1 SQVTM and CDR2 ANQGSEA come from the germline V gene. V dropped 7 bases and J dropped 4 bases, with 11 bases sitting between them. The CDR3 consists of 12 residues.

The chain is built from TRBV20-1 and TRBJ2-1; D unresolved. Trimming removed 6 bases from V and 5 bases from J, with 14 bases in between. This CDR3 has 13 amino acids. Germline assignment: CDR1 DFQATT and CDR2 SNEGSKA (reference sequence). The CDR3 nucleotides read TGCAGTGCCTCCGGGCTAGTTGACAATGAGCAGTTCTTC. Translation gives CSASGLVDNEQFF.

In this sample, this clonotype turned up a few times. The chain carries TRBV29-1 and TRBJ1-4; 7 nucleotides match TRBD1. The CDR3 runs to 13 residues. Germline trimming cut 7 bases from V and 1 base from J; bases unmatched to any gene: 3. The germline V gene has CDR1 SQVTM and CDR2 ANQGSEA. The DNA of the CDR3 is TGCAGCGGATGGGACAGAACTAATGAAAAACTGTTTTTT. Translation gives CSGWDRTNEKLFF.

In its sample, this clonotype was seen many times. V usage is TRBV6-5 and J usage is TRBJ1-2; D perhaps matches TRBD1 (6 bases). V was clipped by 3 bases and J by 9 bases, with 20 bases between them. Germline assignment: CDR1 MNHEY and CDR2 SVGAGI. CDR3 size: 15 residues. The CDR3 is CASSYRGPSTARYTF. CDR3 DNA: TGTGCCAGCAGTTATCGGGGGCCCTCTACCGCGCGCTACACCTTC.

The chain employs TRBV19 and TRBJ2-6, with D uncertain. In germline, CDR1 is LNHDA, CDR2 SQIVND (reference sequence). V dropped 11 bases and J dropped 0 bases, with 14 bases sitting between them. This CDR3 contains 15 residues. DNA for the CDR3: TGTGCCCCCCGAGAACCCAACTCTGGGGCCAACGTCCTGACTTTC. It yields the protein CAPREPNSGANVLTF.